The sequence of this TCR beta chain was determined in a study of blood T cell repertoires in COVID-19. Sequencing used immunoSEQ multiplex PCR; TCRdb keeps in-frame clones, though not all of them. The data show 430,000 or so clones, with roughly 90% seen just once and 1.8% held by the top ten. V shed 5 bases and J 7 bases; nucleotides not matched to a gene: 6. The CDR3 contains 14 residues. Germline loops: CDR1 LNHDA, CDR2 SQIVND (reference sequence). Donors of Cohort 3 who recovered were those that had two negative PCRs, clearance, or symptom resolution. The V gene is TRBV19, the J gene TRBJ1-4; 8 positions agree with TRBD1. The source is a woman between 40 and 50 years old who had recovered from COVID-19. The sample taken for sequencing was PBMCs or T cells enriched from blood (not recorded which). CDR3 in amino acids: CASSLGRGREKLFF. In nucleotides, the CDR3 is TGTGCCAGTAGTCTGGGCAGGGGGCGTGAAAAACTGTTTTTT.